Each of the 23 T cell receptor beta chains below was sequenced from the same sample in a study of molecular identifiers for immune sequencing clone quantification. Using its own MiXCR run on the PCR reads, TCRdb lists one record per CDR3 protein. This sample has roughly 93,000 distinct CDR3 sequences, with approximately 23% found just once. The sequenced sample was naive CD8+ T cells from blood, with Jurkat cell RNA spiked in. Subset reported: FACS-sorted CD8+CD4-CCR7+CD45RA+ naive T cells. The receptors were gathered from a human donor in good health. Some libraries in this study had Jurkat cell RNA spiked in.

This clonotype was counted at least ten times. Germline is not matched at one junction end, which may reflect a read error. This sequence joins TRBV19 and TRBJ2-2, with D unresolved. Germline V lookup: CDR1 LNHDA, CDR2 SQIVND (reference sequence). The CDR3 is 10 residues long. The CDR3 reads CASNSGELFF. The DNA for the CDR3 is TGTGCCAGTAACAGCGGGGAGCTGTTTTTT.

The chain uses TRBV5-1 and TRBJ2-3; D tentatively reads TRBD1 or TRBD2 (5 bases each). The germline V gene has CDR1 SGHRS and CDR2 YFSETQ. CDR3 length equals 17 residues. Trimming removed 0 bases from V and 4 bases from J, with 18 bases in between. CDR3 amino acids: CASSLAFQPRGPDTQYF. The CDR3 nucleotides read TGCGCCAGCAGCTTGGCCTTTCAGCCCCGGGGCCCAGATACGCAGTATTTT.

The chain combines TRBV11-2 with TRBJ2-1; the D call may be TRBD1 or TRBD2 (6 bases each). Germline CDR1 SGHAT, CDR2 FQNNGV. This CDR3 contains 15 residues. Between the trimmed V and J ends, which lost 5 bases and 6 bases, there was a span of 17 bases. For the CDR3, the DNA is TGTGCCAGCAGCCCAGGGACGAGGGGGGCCAATGAGCAGTTCTTC. This translates into CASSPGTRGANEQFF.

In its sample, this clonotype is medium-sized (0.01 to 0.1%). The genes are TRBV5-6 and TRBJ2-7; D is unresolved. In germline, CDR1 is SGHDT, CDR2 YYEEEE. This CDR3 contains 11 residues. Trimming pared 5 bases from V and 4 bases from J, leaving 7 bases between. CDR3 sequence (DNA): TGTGCCAGCAGTTTCGGGTACGAGCAGTACTTC. Its translation: CASSFGYEQYF. The variable domain in full, completed from reference TRBV5-6 and TRBJ2-7, reads DAGVTQSPTHLIKTRGQQVTLRCSPKSGHDTVSWYQQALGQGPQFIFQYYEEEERQRGNFPDRFSGHQFPNYSSELNVNALLLGDSALYLCASSFGYEQYFGPGTRLTVT.

As regards this clonotype: Being one base from a much bigger clone, this may be a read error. The chain couples TRBV4-1 to TRBJ2-7; 8 bases are shared with TRBD1. The CDR3 is 14 residues long. Germline lookup yields CDR1 MGHRA and CDR2 YSYEKL. The CDR3 coding sequence is TGCGCCGGCAGCCACGACAGGGGCACCTACGAGCAGTACTTC. Protein: CAGSHDRGTYEQYF.

The chain carries TRBV12-3 or TRBV12-4 and TRBJ2-1; D gene ambiguous. V dropped 7 bases and J dropped 10 bases, with 17 bases sitting between them. The CDR3 runs to 13 residues. Here the CDR3 DNA reads TGTGCCAGCAACAGCTCCCTATATATAGAGCAGTTCTTC. Encoded protein: CASNSSLYIEQFF.

There are a few counts of this clonotype. The rearrangement links TRBV2 to TRBJ2-5; D is possibly TRBD1 (6 bases). The V end was cut by 6 bases, the J end by 2 bases, with 16 bases between. The CDR3 has 15 residues. Germline V lookup: CDR1 SNHLY, CDR2 FYNNEI. CDR3 sequence (DNA): TGTGCCAGCAGCGCTTGGACAGCCAAGCAAGAGACCCAGTACTTC. It encodes CASSAWTAKQETQYF.

This sequence joins TRBV9 and TRBJ2-1; TRBD2 matches 11 bases. The CDR3 contains 16 residues. Germline assignment: CDR1 SGDLS and CDR2 YYNGEE. V trimming: 2 bases; J trimming: 3 bases; junction bases outside the gene matches: 4. The CDR3 DNA sequence: TGTGCCAGCAGCGTGGGGACTAGCGGCGTCTACAATGAGCAGTTCTTC. Amino acid sequence: CASSVGTSGVYNEQFF.

Details on this clonotype: Here the CDR3 omits its conserved ending phenylalanine or tryptophan, so a read error is the likely source. This chain joins TRBV13 and TRBJ1-2; D gene ambiguous. CDR3 length: 10 residues. Germline V gives CDR1 PRHDT, CDR2 FYEKMQ (reference sequence). The V end lost 7 bases, the J end lost 6 bases, and 6 bases lay between the germline ends. CDR3 DNA: TGTGCCAGCATCGAACATGGCTACACCCTC. Translation: CASIEHGYTL.

The sample holds many counts of this clonotype. This sequence joins TRBV7-2 and TRBJ2-3, with 11 bases fitting TRBD2. With 3 bases clipped from V and 4 bases from J, the junction kept 9 bases outside the gene matches. The germline V gene encodes CDR1 SGHTA and CDR2 FQGNSA. This CDR3 has 17 residues. The CDR3: CASSLIAGGPEADTQYF. CDR3 sequence (DNA): TGTGCCAGCAGCTTGATAGCGGGGGGGCCGGAGGCAGATACGCAGTATTTT.

The V gene is TRBV4-1, the J gene TRBJ1-1, with no clear D. The CDR3 length is 15 residues. Germline lookup yields CDR1 MGHRA and CDR2 YSYEKL. The V end lost 0 bases, the J end lost 1 base, and 9 bases lay between the germline ends. CDR3 protein: CASSQDEGRNTEAFF. The CDR3 DNA sequence: TGCGCCAGCAGCCAAGACGAGGGCCGGAACACTGAAGCTTTCTTT.

This clonotype has a handful of counts. The V call is TRBV7-9, the J call TRBJ2-7; D is ambiguous. The length of the CDR3 is 13 residues. Germline assignment: CDR1 SEHNR and CDR2 FQNEAQ (reference sequence). V lost 2 bases and J 5 bases, leaving 10 bases between the germline ends. The CDR3 region has the DNA TGTGCCAGCAGCTTACCATTAAATGACGAGCAGTACTTC. This codes for CASSLPLNDEQYF.

Details on this clonotype: This may be a read error, as it is one base from a much larger clone. The chain carries TRBV28 and TRBJ2-3, with D unresolved. Trimming took 6 bases from V and 2 from J, leaving 9 bases between them. In germline, CDR1 is MDHEN, CDR2 SYDVKM. This CDR3 has 13 residues. The CDR3 loop is CASSYRITDTQYF. The DNA of the CDR3 is TGTGCCAGCAGCTATAGGATCACAGATACGCAGTATTTT. Full variable domain (missing parts from reference TRBV28 and TRBJ2-3): DVKVTQSSRYLVKRTGEKVFLECVQDMDHENMFWYRQDPGLGLRLIYFSYDVKMKEKGDIPEGYSVSREKKERFSLILESASTNQTSMYLCASSYRITDTQYFGPGTRLTVL.

Worth noting for this clonotype: This may be a read error: a much more frequent sequence differs by one nucleotide. The chain combines TRBV19 with TRBJ2-7; 8 bases align to TRBD2. The CDR3 spans 14 residues. Germline V gene sequence: CDR1 LNHDA, CDR2 SQIVND (reference sequence). The DNA of the CDR3 is TGTGCCGGTAGTATAACTAGCGGTTCCTACGAGCAGTACTTC. It is translated as CAGSITSGSYEQYF.

This clonotype was found many times. The CDR3 nucleotides read TGTGCCAGCAGCTTAGAGGGGTCCTGGTCACCCCTCCACTTT. Its protein product is CASSLEGSWSPLHF. The chain carries TRBV7-2 and TRBJ1-6; TRBD1 is a possible D gene (5 bases). Germline V gene data show CDR1 as SGHTA and CDR2 as FQGNSA. The CDR3 runs 14 residues. Trimming took off 1 base at V and 10 bases at J, with 11 bases between the two ends. The whole variable domain, filled in from reference TRBV7-2 and TRBJ1-6, reads GAGVSQSPSNKVTEKGKDVELRCDPISGHTALYWYRQSLGQGLEFLIYFQGNSAPDKSGLPSDRFSAERTGGSVSTLTIQRTQQEDSAVYLCASSLEGSWSPLHFGNGTRLTVT.

This clonotype was seen ten or more times. The rearrangement links TRBV25-1 to TRBJ1-1, with D possibly matching TRBD1 (5 bases). Trimming stripped 7 bases from V and 5 bases from J, with 17 bases between. The CDR3 contains 14 residues. Germline CDR1 and CDR2: MGHDK and SYGVNS. The CDR3 nucleotides are TGTGCCAGCACTCCTCGCCAGGGAGTAACTGAAGCTTTCTTT. Protein sequence: CASTPRQGVTEAFF.

V usage is TRBV30 and J usage is TRBJ1-5; possibly TRBD1 for D (5 bases). This CDR3 has 14 residues. The germline gives CDR1 GTSNPN, CDR2 SVGIG (reference sequence). Trimming took 0 bases from V and 6 from J, leaving 12 bases between them. This CDR3 is CAWSVYRRGQPQHF. CDR3 DNA sequence: TGTGCCTGGAGTGTATACAGGAGGGGTCAGCCCCAGCATTTT.

This clonotype was counted at least ten times. The chain couples TRBV7-9 to TRBJ1-1, with D maybe TRBD1 (6 bases). The CDR3 has 21 amino acids. CDR1 is SEHNR and CDR2 is FQNEAQ in the germline V gene (reference sequence). V gave up 5 bases and J gave up 2 bases, with 33 bases separating them. CDR3 sequence: CASSGLDPPARPGQPNTEAFF. DNA for the CDR3: TGTGCCAGCAGCGGACTCGATCCGCCAGCTAGGCCTGGACAGCCAAACACTGAAGCTTTCTTT.

This clonotype was seen ten or more times. The chain has TRBV28 and TRBJ2-3; perhaps TRBD2 as D (5 bases). The V gene lost 0 bases and the J gene lost 0 bases, with 10 bases spanning the gap. The V gene's germline CDR1 is MDHEN and CDR2 SYDVKM. The CDR3 consists of 16 residues. The chain's CDR3 is CASSLWRDVSTDTQYF. The CDR3 nucleotides are TGTGCCAGCAGTTTATGGAGGGATGTGAGCACAGATACGCAGTATTTT.

The chain has TRBV7-6 and TRBJ2-1; 9 positions match TRBD2. V was pared by 1 base and J by 2 bases, with 9 bases of the junction left unmatched. This CDR3 spans 18 amino acids. CDR1 and CDR2 (germline): SGHVS, FNYEAQ. The CDR3 DNA reads as TGTGCCAGCAGCTTAGGACTAGCGGATACAATCCCCTACAATGAGCAGTTCTTC. This sequence encodes CASSLGLADTIPYNEQFF.

Ten or more counts support this clonotype. The gene calls are TRBV12-5 and TRBJ1-5, with D possibly TRBD1 on 6 matching bases. The CDR3 loop spans 17 amino acids. The germline V gene encodes CDR1 LGHNT and CDR2 FRNRAP. The ends were cut back, 7 bases at V and 0 bases at J, with 19 bases in the middle. The CDR3 reads CASAPPGQFNSNQPQHF. CDR3 coding DNA: TGTGCTAGTGCCCCCCCCGGACAGTTCAATAGCAATCAGCCCCAGCATTTT.

This clonotype has just a few counts. The rearrangement uses TRBV13 and TRBJ2-5; TRBD1 aligns across 11 bases. There are 16 residues in the CDR3. V lost 0 bases and J lost 5; bases outside the gene matches: 5. CDR1 and CDR2 (germline): PRHDT, FYEKMQ (reference sequence). CDR3 region: CASSLGRTGGAETQYF. Written as DNA, the CDR3 is TGTGCCAGCAGCTTAGGAAGGACAGGGGGCGCGGAGACCCAGTACTTC.

This clonotype showed up just a few times. The J gene is TRBJ2-7, the V gene TRBV11-2; 8 bases map to TRBD1. CDR3 length: 15 residues. Trimming removed 1 base from V and 7 bases from J; junction bases left unmatched: 9. Germline V gene lookup returns CDR1 SGHAT and CDR2 FQNNGV. The CDR3 nucleotides are TGTGCCAGCAGCTTAGTAACAGGGGGGCCGGCGGAGCAGTACTTC. It translates to CASSLVTGGPAEQYF.